A single sample gave rise to the 16 T cell receptor beta chains below, sequenced in a study of blood T cell repertoires in COVID-19. Data came from immunoSEQ multiplex PCR; TCRdb stores just in-frame clones and leaves some out. Among around 200,000 clones listed, roughly four fifths were seen once. Material: peripheral blood. The receptors originated from a man aged 45 to 65 who had recovered from COVID-19.

The chain carries TRBV25-1 and TRBJ2-5; D is undetermined. The germline V and J ends were trimmed by 5 bases and 5 bases, with 9 bases remaining between them. Germline CDR1 is MGHDK and CDR2 is SYGVNS. The CDR3 spans 12 residues. The CDR3 spells CASSFSMETQYF. Here the CDR3 DNA reads TGTGCCAGCAGTTTTAGTATGGAGACCCAGTACTTC.

The chain is built from TRBV5-6 and TRBJ1-4; 7 positions match TRBD1. Germline CDR1 is SGHDT and CDR2 is YYEEEE. V shed 5 bases and J 6 bases; nucleotides not matched to a gene: 4. The length of the CDR3 is 13 residues. CDR3 bases: TGTGCCAGCAGTACAGGGGTAGATGAAAAACTGTTTTTT. Translating it yields CASSTGVDEKLFF.

The chain carries TRBV7-2 and TRBJ1-4; no definite D call. V lost 0 bases to trimming and J lost 5 bases, with 10 bases between them. Per germline, CDR1 SGHTA and CDR2 FQGNSA. This CDR3 is built from 15 residues. CDR3 loop: CASSLASTGNEKLFF. The CDR3 DNA reads as TGTGCCAGCAGCTTAGCGTCCACCGGGAATGAAAAACTGTTTTTT.

The chain joins TRBV2 to TRBJ2-1, with TRBD1 as a possible D gene (7 bases). The CDR3 runs to 15 residues. CDR1 is SNHLY and CDR2 is FYNNEI in the germline V gene. The V end lost 6 bases, the J end lost 3 bases, and 15 bases lay between the germline ends. The CDR3 DNA follows: TGTGCCAGCAGATCAGGGGGGACACTCTACAATGAGCAGTTCTTC. It specifies CASRSGGTLYNEQFF.

In its sample, this clone was seen a few times. The genes are TRBV24-1 and TRBJ2-2, with D possibly being TRBD2 (5 bases). This CDR3 spans 13 amino acids. Trimming stripped 12 bases from V and 3 bases from J, with 13 bases between. The germline V gene encodes CDR1 KGHDR and CDR2 SFDVKD. CDR3 residues: CAPRERDTGELFF. The CDR3 DNA follows: TGTGCCCCTAGGGAGAGGGACACCGGGGAGCTGTTTTTT.

This clone qualifies as medium-sized (0.01 to 0.1%). The CDR3 region has the DNA TGTGCCAGCAGTTCTCGACAGGGCGGAGCTGGAAACACCATATATTTT. Translating gives CASSSRQGGAGNTIYF. J is TRBJ1-3 and V is TRBV27; 7 bases fit TRBD1. The CDR3 length is 16 residues. From germline, CDR1 is MNHEY and CDR2 SMNVEV (reference sequence). V dropped 4 bases and J dropped 2; count of bases not matched to a gene: 8.

The rearrangement links TRBV6-1 to TRBJ2-7; D perhaps matches TRBD2 (5 bases). This CDR3 is 15 amino acids long. Germline V CDR1 and CDR2: MNHNS, SASEGT. V was clipped by 2 bases and J by 9 bases, with 20 bases between them. The CDR3 DNA reads as TGTGCCAGCAGTGAATCCGGACTTAATGTTCGCGGGCAGTACTTC. Protein product: CASSESGLNVRGQYF.

The V call is TRBV3-1 (or the pseudogene TRBV3-2), the J call TRBJ1-2; D gene ambiguous. Germline loops: CDR1 LGHDT, CDR2 YNNKEL (reference sequence). The V end was cut by 0 bases, the J end by 2 bases, with 22 bases between. The CDR3 loop spans 19 amino acids. CDR3 region: CASSQDIWAGSPMNYGYTF. CDR3 nucleotides: TGTGCCAGCAGCCAAGATATATGGGCAGGAAGCCCTATGAACTATGGCTACACCTTC.

The genes are TRBV27 and TRBJ2-7; 11 nucleotides match TRBD1. V lost 1 base and J lost 1; bases outside the gene matches: 3. Germline V CDR1 and CDR2: MNHEY, SMNVEV (reference sequence). This CDR3 region has 16 residues. The CDR3: CASSLLGQGASYEQYF. CDR3 nucleotide sequence: TGTGCCAGCAGTTTATTAGGACAGGGGGCTTCCTACGAGCAGTACTTC.

V and J are TRBV5-5 and TRBJ1-4, with 8 bases identical to TRBD1. The V segment lost 2 bases and the J segment 5 bases; nucleotides outside the gene matches: 5. Looked up from germline, CDR1 is SGHKS and CDR2 is YYEKEE (reference sequence). This CDR3 contains 15 residues. The CDR3 loop reads CASSFTGGRNEKLFF. In nucleotides, the CDR3 is TGTGCCAGCAGCTTTACAGGGGGGAGAAATGAAAAACTGTTTTTT.

This clone was picked up a small number of times. The genes are TRBV30 and TRBJ1-2; possible D gene TRBD1, 5 bases. Trimming cost V 2 bases and J 2 bases, with 9 bases left between them. This CDR3 has 13 residues. The germline V gene has CDR1 GTSNPN and CDR2 SVGIG (reference sequence). CDR3 nucleotides: TGTGCCTGGAGTACGGGGGGAAACTATGGCTACACCTTC. Protein sequence: CAWSTGGNYGYTF. Full variable domain (rest looked up from reference TRBV30 and TRBJ1-2): SQTIHQWPATLVQPVGSPLSLECTVEGTSNPNLYWYRQAAGRGLQLLFYSVGIGQISSEVPQNLSASRPQDRQFILSSKKLLLSDSGFYLCAWSTGGNYGYTFGSGTRLTVV.

The chain combines TRBV2 with TRBJ2-5; a possible D gene is TRBD1 (6 bases). There are 16 residues in the CDR3. Per germline, CDR1 SNHLY and CDR2 FYNNEI. V lost 4 bases and J 5 bases, leaving 20 bases between the germline ends. CDR3 nucleotides: TGTGCCAGCAGTGGAGACTCAGGGGATTTCTCGGAGACCCAGTACTTC. It translates to CASSGDSGDFSETQYF.

The V gene is TRBV14, the J gene TRBJ1-3; no definite D call. The CDR3 consists of 14 residues. Trimming took off 5 bases at V and 0 bases at J, with 8 bases between the two ends. Germline V gene sequence: CDR1 SGHDN, CDR2 FVKESK. The CDR3 is CASSGPYSGNTIYF. CDR3 bases: TGTGCCAGCAGCGGGCCTTACTCTGGAAACACCATATATTTT.

The chain combines TRBV9 with TRBJ1-3, with D tentatively TRBD1 (6 bases). The CDR3 sequence is 18 residues long. With 2 bases removed from V and 0 bases from J, the gap between germline ends came to 18 bases. CDR1 is SGDLS and CDR2 is YYNGEE in the germline V gene. The CDR3 coding sequence is TGTGCCAGCAGCGTGAACCCCCACAGGGACCGCTCTGGAAACACCATATATTTT. Translation gives CASSVNPHRDRSGNTIYF. The whole variable domain, remainder taken from reference TRBV9 and TRBJ1-3, is DSGVTQTPKHLITATGQRVTLRCSPRSGDLSVYWYQQSLDQGLQFLIQYYNGEERAKGNILERFSAQQFPDLHSELNLSSLELGDSALYFCASSVNPHRDRSGNTIYFGEGSWLTVV.

V is TRBV7-2 and J is TRBJ2-7, with TRBD1 matching over 9 bases. The CDR3 is made up of 14 amino acids. After removal of 3 bases from V and 5 bases from J, the junction contained 5 bases not matched to a gene. The V gene's germline CDR1 is SGHTA and CDR2 FQGNSA. The CDR3 loop reads CASSFPDRGNEQYF. The CDR3 coding sequence is TGTGCCAGCAGCTTCCCGGACAGGGGAAACGAGCAGTACTTC.

V gene TRBV28 combines with J gene TRBJ2-1, with D possibly TRBD1 on 6 matching bases. From germline, CDR1 is MDHEN and CDR2 SYDVKM. This CDR3 is built from 14 residues. V was trimmed by 6 bases and J by 4 bases, leaving 13 bases between them. The CDR3 DNA follows: TGTGCCAGCAGGGACAGCCCAAGGTACAATGAGCAGTTCTTC. Its protein is CASRDSPRYNEQFF. Together with reference TRBV28 and TRBJ2-1, the CDR3 gives the full variable domain: DVKVTQSSRYLVKRTGEKVFLECVQDMDHENMFWYRQDPGLGLRLIYFSYDVKMKEKGDIPEGYSVSREKKERFSLILESASTNQTSMYLCASRDSPRYNEQFFGPGTRLTVL.